This TCR beta chain was identified in a study of T cells after yellow fever vaccination (dated by TCRdb to between 2017 and 2020). Study-wide context: The SMART-Seq v4 Ultra Low Input RNA kit was used to prepare libraries from fractions with low cell numbers. To follow T-cell clones before and after primary and booster YFV17D yellow fever vaccination, bulk TCR alpha and beta repertoires were sequenced over time. The cohort comprised two healthy male donors, one aged 18 to 30 and one aged 30 to 40 years. Bulk PBMC replicates and cell subsets were isolated from blood drawn at multiple timepoints before and after both primary and secondary immunization. Study-level results and caveats: Computational filtering was needed because FACS-sorted repertoires could contain abundant contaminating clonotypes from the bulk population. A small share of clonotypes was detected in both CD4 and CD8 compartments, with the overlap likely arising from convergent recombination. Most clones expanded after primary vaccination (around 96% of CD4 and 88% of CD8) were re-detected after the booster, suggesting that broad memory maintenance occurred. Compared with the primary T-cell response, the secondary T-cell response was weaker but faster, peaking on day 5 rather than day 15. The study included only two donors, which limits how far the findings can be generalized.

According to the study, the label for this sample's treatment or condition signals: live attenuated yellow fever vaccine strain. At every blood-draw timepoint, two biological replicates of bulk PBMCs were collected. A standard Ficoll-Paque protocol was used to isolate PBMCs from peripheral blood. TriZol was used to extract RNA from bulk PBMCs, from CD4 and CD8 fractions, and from dextramer-positive and dextramer-negative fractions. A word on this clonotype: The clone's antigen remains unknown. Nothing much larger sits one base from this clone, and base qualities are not available.

TCR cDNA was synthesized by 5'RACE template switching, through which a universal primer site and unique molecular identifiers were introduced. cDNA synthesis was primed from both the TCR alpha and TCR beta constant segments. Library amplification used two PCR steps, and the second PCR step added sample barcodes and sequencing adapters. Sequencing of libraries was done on Illumina HiSeq 2500 (2x100 bp) or NovaSeq (2x150 bp). As for the original processing: Reads were demultiplexed and collapsed into UMI consensus sequences with MIGEC, and V(D)J alignment was performed with MiXCR. Using edgeR on replicate PBMC samples, clonotypes were called vaccine-responding if FDR was below 0.01 and the log2 fold change was above 5 up to day 15. Bulk clonotypes were assigned CD4 or CD8 identity according to which sequenced CD4 or CD8 repertoire held them at higher abundance. TCRdb reprocessed the public reads (quality trimming at Q25 with fastp, clone calling with MiXCR) and kept in-frame beta chains. When rows share a CDR3 protein, they turn into one entry using the most common DNA and genes. It is TCRdb's table, rather than the study itself, that gives the V and J calls and clone size. Across this sample there are 450,000 to 550,000 distinct CDR3 sequences, with about 19% seen only once. The biggest ten clones account for approximately 14% of the sample.

Sequenced here: PBMCs, sampled 15 days after the yellow fever booster vaccination. The TCR sequence derives from a man under 40 who received the YFV17D yellow fever vaccine.

The CDR3 region has the sequence CASSLSGGGNTEAFF. The sequenced DNA is TGCGCCAGCAGCTTGTCCGGGGGCGGGAACACTGAAGCTTTCTTT. The rearrangement combines TRBV5-1 with TRBJ1-1, with TRBD1 perhaps the D gene, on 6 matching bases. Trimming at the junction amounts to 1 base on V and 1 base on J, and the germline ends lie 11 bases apart. Its CDR3 holds 15 amino acids, cysteine through phenylalanine. The sequence is cut down to CDR3 DNA, 45 bases in frame from base 1. The CDR1 and CDR2 encoded by the germline V gene are SGHRS and YFSETQ.